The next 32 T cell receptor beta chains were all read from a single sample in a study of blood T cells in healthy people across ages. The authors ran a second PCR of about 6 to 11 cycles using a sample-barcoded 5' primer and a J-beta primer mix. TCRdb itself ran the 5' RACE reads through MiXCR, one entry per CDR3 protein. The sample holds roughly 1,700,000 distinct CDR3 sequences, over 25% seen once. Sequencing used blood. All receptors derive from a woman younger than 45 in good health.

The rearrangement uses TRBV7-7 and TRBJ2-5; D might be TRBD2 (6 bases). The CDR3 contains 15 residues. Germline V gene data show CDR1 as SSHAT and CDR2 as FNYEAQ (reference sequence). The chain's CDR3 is CTGSESGGSEETQYF. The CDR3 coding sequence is TGTACCGGCAGCGAGTCTGGGGGGTCGGAAGAGACCCAGTACTTC.

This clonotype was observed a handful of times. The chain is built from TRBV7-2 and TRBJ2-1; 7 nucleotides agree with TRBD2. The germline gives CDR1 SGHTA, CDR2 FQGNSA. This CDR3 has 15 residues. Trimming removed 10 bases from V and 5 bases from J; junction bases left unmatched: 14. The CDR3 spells CATPQGGSGNNEQFF. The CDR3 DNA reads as TGTGCCACCCCGCAGGGCGGGAGTGGGAACAATGAGCAGTTCTTC.

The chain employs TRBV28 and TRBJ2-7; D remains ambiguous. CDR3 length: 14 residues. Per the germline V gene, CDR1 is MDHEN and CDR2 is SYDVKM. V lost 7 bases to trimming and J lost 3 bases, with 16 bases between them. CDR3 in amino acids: CASTAARPFYEQYF. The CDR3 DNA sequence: TGTGCCAGCACCGCCGCCAGGCCCTTCTACGAGCAGTACTTC.

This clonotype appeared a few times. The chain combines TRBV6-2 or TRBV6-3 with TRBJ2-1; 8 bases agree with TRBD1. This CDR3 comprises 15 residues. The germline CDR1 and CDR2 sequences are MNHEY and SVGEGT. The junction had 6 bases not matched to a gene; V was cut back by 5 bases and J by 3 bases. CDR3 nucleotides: TGTGCCAGCAGTAACCGGGACAGGATCTACAATGAGCAGTTCTTC. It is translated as CASSNRDRIYNEQFF.

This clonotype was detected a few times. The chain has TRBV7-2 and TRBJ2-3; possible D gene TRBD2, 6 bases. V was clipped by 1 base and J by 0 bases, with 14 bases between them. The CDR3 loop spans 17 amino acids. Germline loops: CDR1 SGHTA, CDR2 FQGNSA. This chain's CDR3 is CASSLEVRGVSTDTQYF. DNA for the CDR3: TGTGCCAGCAGCTTAGAGGTCCGCGGGGTTAGCACAGATACGCAGTATTTT.

The CDR3 reads CASRPRTSGADTQYF. The CDR3 DNA reads TGCGCCAGCCGCCCCCGGACTAGCGGCGCAGATACGCAGTATTTT. The chain couples TRBV5-1 to TRBJ2-3, with TRBD2 matching over 10 bases. CDR1 and CDR2 (germline): SGHRS, YFSETQ. With V trimmed by 7 bases and J by 4 bases, 9 bases remained unmatched. The CDR3 covers 15 residues.

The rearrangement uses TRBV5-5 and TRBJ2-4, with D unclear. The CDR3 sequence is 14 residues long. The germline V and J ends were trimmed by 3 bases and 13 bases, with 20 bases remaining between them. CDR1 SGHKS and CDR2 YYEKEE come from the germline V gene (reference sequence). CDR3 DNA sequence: TGTGCCAGCAGCTCTATCTCCGGTCAGGATGAGCAGTACTTC. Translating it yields CASSSISGQDEQYF.

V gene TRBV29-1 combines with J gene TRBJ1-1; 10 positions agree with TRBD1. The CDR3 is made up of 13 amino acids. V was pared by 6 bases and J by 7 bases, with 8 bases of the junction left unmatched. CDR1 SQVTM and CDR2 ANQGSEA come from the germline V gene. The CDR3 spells CSVVTGGMSEAFF. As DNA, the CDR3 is TGCAGCGTAGTGACAGGGGGCATGAGTGAAGCTTTCTTT.

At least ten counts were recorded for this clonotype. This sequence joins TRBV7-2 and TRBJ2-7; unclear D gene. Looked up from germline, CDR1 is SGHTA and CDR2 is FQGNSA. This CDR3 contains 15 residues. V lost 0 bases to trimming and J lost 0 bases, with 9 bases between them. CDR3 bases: TGTGCCAGCAGCTTAGCTAGCCTAAGCTCCTACGAGCAGTACTTC. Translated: CASSLASLSSYEQYF.

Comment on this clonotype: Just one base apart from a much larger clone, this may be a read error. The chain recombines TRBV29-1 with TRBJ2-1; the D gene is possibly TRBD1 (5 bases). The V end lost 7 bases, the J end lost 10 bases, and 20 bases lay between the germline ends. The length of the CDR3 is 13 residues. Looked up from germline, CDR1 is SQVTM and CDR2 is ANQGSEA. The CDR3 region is CSEIGHVTYEQFF. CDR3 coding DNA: TGCAGCGAGATAGGACACGTCACCTACGAGCAGTTCTTC.

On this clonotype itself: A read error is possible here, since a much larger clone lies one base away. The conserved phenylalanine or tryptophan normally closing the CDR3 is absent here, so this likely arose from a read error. CDR3 nucleotide sequence: TGTGCCATCCTATCTTCTAGCGGGGGGTCCGGTGAGCAGTTCTGC. Protein sequence: CAILSSSGGSGEQFC. J is TRBJ2-1 and V is TRBV10-3, with TRBD2 matching over 11 bases. The germline V gene has CDR1 ENHRY and CDR2 SYGVKD. The CDR3 is 15 residues long. Trimming removed 8 bases from V and 9 bases from J; junction bases left unmatched: 12.

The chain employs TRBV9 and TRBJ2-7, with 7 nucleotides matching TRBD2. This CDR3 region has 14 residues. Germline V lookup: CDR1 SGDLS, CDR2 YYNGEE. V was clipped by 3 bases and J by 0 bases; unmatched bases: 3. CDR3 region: CASSGQRDSYEQYF. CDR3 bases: TGTGCCAGCAGCGGGCAGCGGGACTCCTACGAGCAGTACTTC.

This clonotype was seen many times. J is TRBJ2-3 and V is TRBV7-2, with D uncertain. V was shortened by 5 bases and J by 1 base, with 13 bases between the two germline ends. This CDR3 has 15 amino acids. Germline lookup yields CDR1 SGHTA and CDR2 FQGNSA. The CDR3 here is CASSRQPRGTDTQYF. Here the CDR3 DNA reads TGTGCCAGCAGCCGCCAGCCCCGCGGCACAGATACGCAGTATTTT.

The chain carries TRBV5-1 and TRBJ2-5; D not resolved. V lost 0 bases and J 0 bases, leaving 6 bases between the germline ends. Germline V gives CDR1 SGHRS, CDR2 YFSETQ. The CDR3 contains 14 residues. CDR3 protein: CASSLASYQETQYF. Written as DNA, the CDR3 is TGCGCCAGCAGCTTGGCTAGTTACCAAGAGACCCAGTACTTC. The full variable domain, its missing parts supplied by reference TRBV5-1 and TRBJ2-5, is KAGVTQTPRYLIKTRGQQVTLSCSPISGHRSVSWYQQTPGQGLQFLFEYFSETQRNKGNFPGRFSGRQFSNSRSEMNVSTLELGDSALYLCASSLASYQETQYFGPGTRLLVL.

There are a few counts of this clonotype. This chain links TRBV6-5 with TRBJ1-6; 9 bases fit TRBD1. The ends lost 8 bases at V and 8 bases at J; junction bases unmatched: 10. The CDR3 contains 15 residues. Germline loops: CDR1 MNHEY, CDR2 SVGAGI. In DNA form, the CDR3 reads TGTGCCAGCGGGACCTGGGACAGGGTCTATTCACCCCTCCACTTT. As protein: CASGTWDRVYSPLHF.

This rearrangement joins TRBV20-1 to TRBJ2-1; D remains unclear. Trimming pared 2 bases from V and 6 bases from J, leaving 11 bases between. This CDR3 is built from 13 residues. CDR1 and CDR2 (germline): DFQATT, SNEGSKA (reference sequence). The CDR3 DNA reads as TGCAGTGCTAGACTGTCGACCCCCAATGAGCAGTTCTTC. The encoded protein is CSARLSTPNEQFF.

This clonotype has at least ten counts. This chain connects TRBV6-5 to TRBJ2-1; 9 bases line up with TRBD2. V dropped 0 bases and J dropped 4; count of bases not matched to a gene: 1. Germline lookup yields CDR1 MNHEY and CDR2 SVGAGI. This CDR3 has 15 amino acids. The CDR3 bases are TGTGCCAGCAGTTACTCGCGGGGGGGTTACAATGAGCAGTTCTTC. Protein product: CASSYSRGGYNEQFF.

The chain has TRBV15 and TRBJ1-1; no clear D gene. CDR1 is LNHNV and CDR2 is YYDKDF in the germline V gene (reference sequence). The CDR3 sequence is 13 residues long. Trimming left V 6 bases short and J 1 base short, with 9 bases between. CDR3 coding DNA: TGTGCCACCAGACTAGGAGGGAACACTGAAGCTTTCTTT. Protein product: CATRLGGNTEAFF.

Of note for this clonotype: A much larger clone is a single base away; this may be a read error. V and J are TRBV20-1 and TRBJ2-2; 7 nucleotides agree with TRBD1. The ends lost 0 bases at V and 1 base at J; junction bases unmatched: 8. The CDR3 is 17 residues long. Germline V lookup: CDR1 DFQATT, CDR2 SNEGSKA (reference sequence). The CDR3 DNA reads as TGCAGTGCTAGAGAATGGGACCGACAGGGGAACACCGGGGAGCTGTTTTTT. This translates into CSAREWDRQGNTGELFF.

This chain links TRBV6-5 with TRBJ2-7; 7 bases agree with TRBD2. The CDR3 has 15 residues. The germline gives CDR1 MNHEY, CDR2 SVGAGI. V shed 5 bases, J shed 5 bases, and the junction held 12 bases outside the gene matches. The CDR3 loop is CASSPRTGGSHEQYF. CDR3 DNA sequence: TGTGCCAGCAGTCCGCGGACTGGCGGGAGCCACGAGCAGTACTTC.

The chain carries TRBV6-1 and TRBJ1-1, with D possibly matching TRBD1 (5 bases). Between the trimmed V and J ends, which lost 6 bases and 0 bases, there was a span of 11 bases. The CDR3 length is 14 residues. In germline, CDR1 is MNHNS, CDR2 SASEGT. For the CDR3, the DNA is TGTGCCAGCAGACGGGACCTCATGAACACTGAAGCTTTCTTT. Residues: CASRRDLMNTEAFF.

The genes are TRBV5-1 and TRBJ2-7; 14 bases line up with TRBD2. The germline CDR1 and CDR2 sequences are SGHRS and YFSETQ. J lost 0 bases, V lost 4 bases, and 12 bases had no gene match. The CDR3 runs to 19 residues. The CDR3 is CASSGRGTSGGGSSYEQYF. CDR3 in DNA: TGCGCCAGCAGCGGCCGCGGGACTAGCGGGGGTGGAAGCTCCTACGAGCAGTACTTC.

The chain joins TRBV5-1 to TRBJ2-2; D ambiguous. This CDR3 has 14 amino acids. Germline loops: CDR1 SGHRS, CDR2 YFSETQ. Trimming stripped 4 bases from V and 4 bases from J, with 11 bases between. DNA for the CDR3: TGCGCCAGCAGCCCGACGACTGGCACCGGGGAGCTGTTTTTT. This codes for CASSPTTGTGELFF. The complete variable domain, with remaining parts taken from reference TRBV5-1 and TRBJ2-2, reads KAGVTQTPRYLIKTRGQQVTLSCSPISGHRSVSWYQQTPGQGLQFLFEYFSETQRNKGNFPGRFSGRQFSNSRSEMNVSTLELGDSALYLCASSPTTGTGELFFGEGSRLTVL.

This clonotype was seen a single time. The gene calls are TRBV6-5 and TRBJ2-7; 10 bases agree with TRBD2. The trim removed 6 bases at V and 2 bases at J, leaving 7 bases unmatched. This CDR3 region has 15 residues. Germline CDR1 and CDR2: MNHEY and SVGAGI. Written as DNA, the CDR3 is TGTGCCAGCAGGTCTACTAGCGGGGAGACCTACGAGCAGTACTTC. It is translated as CASRSTSGETYEQYF.

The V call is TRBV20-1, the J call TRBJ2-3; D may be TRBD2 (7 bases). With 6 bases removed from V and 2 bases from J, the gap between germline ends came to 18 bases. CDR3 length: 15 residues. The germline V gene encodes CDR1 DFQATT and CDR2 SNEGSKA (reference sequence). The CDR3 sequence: CSASGGGLSTDTQYF. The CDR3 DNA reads TGCAGTGCAAGTGGGGGGGGGCTGTCCACAGATACGCAGTATTTT.

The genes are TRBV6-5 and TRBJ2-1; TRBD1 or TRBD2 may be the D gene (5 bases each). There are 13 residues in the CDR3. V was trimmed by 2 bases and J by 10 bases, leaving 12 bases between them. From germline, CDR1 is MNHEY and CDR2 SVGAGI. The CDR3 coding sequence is TGTGCCAGCAGTTACCTTTCCCGGGGCGAGCAGTTCTTC. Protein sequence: CASSYLSRGEQFF.

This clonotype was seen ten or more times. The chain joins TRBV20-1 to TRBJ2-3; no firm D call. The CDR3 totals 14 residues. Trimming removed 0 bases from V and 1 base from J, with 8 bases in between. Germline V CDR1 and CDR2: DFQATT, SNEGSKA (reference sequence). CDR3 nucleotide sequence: TGCAGTGCTAGAGATCCCGAGGGCACAGATACGCAGTATTTT. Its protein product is CSARDPEGTDTQYF.

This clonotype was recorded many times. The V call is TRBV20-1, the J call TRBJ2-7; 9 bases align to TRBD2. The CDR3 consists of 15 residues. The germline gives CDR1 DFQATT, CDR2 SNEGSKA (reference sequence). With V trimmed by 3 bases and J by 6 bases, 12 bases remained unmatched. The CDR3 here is CSASLPGLARGEQYF. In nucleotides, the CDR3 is TGCAGTGCTAGTCTACCGGGACTAGCAAGAGGCGAGCAGTACTTC.

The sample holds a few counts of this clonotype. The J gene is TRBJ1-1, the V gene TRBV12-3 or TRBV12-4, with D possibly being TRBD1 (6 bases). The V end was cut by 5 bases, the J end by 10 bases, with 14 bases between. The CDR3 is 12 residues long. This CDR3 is CASSAGGAGAFF. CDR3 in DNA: TGTGCCAGCAGTGCGGGGGGGGCGGGAGCTTTCTTT.

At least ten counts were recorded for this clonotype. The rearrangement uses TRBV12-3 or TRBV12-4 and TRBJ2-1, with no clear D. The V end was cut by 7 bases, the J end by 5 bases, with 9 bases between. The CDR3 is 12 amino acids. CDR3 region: CASTITHNEQFF. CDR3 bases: TGTGCCAGCACCATTACCCACAATGAGCAGTTCTTC.

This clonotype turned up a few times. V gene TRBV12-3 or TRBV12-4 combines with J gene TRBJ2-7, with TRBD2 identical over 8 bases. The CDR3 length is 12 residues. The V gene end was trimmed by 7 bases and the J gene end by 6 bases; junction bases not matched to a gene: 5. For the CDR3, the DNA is TGTGCCAGCACCAAGCGGGGGCTCGAGCAGTACTTC. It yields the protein CASTKRGLEQYF.

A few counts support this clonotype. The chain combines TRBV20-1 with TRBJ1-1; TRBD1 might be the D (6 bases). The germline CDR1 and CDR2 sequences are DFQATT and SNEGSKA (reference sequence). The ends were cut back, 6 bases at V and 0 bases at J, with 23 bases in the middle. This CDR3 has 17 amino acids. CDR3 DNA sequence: TGCAGTGCCTCTCCAGGGGTGCGTAACAGTATGAACACTGAAGCTTTCTTT. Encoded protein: CSASPGVRNSMNTEAFF.